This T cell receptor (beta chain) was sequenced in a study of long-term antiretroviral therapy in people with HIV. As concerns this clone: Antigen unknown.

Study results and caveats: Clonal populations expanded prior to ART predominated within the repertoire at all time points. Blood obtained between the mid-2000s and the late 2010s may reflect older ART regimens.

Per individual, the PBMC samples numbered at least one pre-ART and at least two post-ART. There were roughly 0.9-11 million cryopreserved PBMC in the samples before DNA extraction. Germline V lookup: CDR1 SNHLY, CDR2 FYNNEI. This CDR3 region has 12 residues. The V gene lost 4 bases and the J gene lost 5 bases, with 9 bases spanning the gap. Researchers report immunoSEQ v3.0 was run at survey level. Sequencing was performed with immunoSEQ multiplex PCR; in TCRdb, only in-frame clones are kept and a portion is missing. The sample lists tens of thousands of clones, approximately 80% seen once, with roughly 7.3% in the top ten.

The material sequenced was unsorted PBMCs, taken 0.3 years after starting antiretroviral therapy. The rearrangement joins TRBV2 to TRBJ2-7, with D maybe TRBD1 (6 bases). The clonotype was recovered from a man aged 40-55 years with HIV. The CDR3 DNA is TGTGCCAGCAGTGTACAGGGAAACGAGCAGTACTTC. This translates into CASSVQGNEQYF.